This T cell receptor beta chain emerged from a study of cytomegalovirus exposure and HLA in healthy donors. Study-level points and caveats: Most TCR sequences showed up rarely, but some public TCRs showed up in many donors. Researchers reported from a later analysis that most CMV-associated TCR beta chains appeared HLA-restricted. Earlier analysis yielded a pattern in which most TCR beta V segments were productive about 90% or about 30% of the time.

The CDR3 is made up of 16 amino acids. CDR1 SGHNT and CDR2 YENEEA come from the germline V gene. V gave up 7 bases and J gave up 0 bases, with 16 bases separating them. PCR employed 60 Vbeta and 13 Jbeta primers. The assay was immunoSEQ multiplex PCR, and TCRdb's table has in-frame clones only and misses some. The table records over 60,000 clones, 70% to 75% of them present only once. The donors (healthy individuals) were bone marrow donors. About this clone: What it recognizes is unknown.

Source material: PBMCs. This receptor was identified in a woman aged 30 to 39 in good health and CMV-seronegative. The chain uses TRBV11-3 and TRBJ1-3, with D perhaps matching TRBD1 (6 bases). CDR3 coding DNA: TGTGCCAGCACCATACCCGGACAGCGCTCTGGAAACACCATATATTTT. Its translation is CASTIPGQRSGNTIYF.